This TCR beta chain was recovered during a study of cytomegalovirus exposure and HLA in healthy donors. Primers included in the PCR were 60 Vbeta and 13 Jbeta primers. Method: immunoSEQ multiplex PCR; TCRdb's copy keeps in-frame clones and lacks some. Here the sample spans some 110,000 clones, 66% being singletons. Deletions cut 5 bases from V and 9 bases from J, with 19 bases between. CDR1 is SGHVS, CDR2 FQNEAQ, per germline. The CDR3 contains 14 residues. Sequencing was done on a sample of PBMCs. The chain combines TRBV7-8 with TRBJ2-5; D possibly corresponds to TRBD1 (6 bases). The receptor was isolated from a man younger than 30 in good health and CMV-seronegative. The CDR3 DNA follows: TGTGCCAGCAGCCTCTATCCTGGGGGCGAGGCCCAGTACTTC. This sequence encodes CASSLYPGGEAQYF.